The clone carrying this TCR beta chain was counted once. The antigen remains undetermined. Each CD8 memory set brought CD45RO+ cells together with CCR7-negative CD45RA+ TemRA cells. The data derive from a study of shared clonotypes between healthy human individuals. The wider study: Per-donor plates numbered three CD4 naive, three CD4 memory, two CD8 naive and one CD8 memory.

Researchers divided each subset's genomic DNA evenly across several immunoSEQ plates. Clones were sequenced by immunoSEQ multiplex PCR, and TCRdb holds only the in-frame ones, with some missing. The sample has some 700,000 clones, 90% seen once; the top ten hold 34%. Overall study findings and caveats: In having few donors, the study represented limited genetic and exposure-history diversity.

The clonotype comes from a man in his late teens or twenties in good health. Some clones in this sample may be carry-over from other donors' samples. The sequenced sample consisted of memory CD8+ T cells from PBMCs. The subset: CD45RO+ cells pooled with CCR7-negative TemRA cells.

The CDR3 sequence is CASSSSGAGDTGELFF. The CDR3 nucleotides read TGTGCCAGCAGCTCGAGCGGGGCAGGGGACACCGGGGAGCTGTTTTTT. The chain couples TRBV7-9 to TRBJ2-2; D is perhaps TRBD2 (7 bases). Germline V gene data show CDR1 as SEHNR and CDR2 as FQNEAQ (reference sequence). Deletions cut 4 bases from V and 3 bases from J, with 15 bases between. The CDR3 covers 16 residues.